One and the same sample provided the 6 T cell receptor beta chains below, sequenced in a study of blood T cells in healthy people across ages. The authors ran a second PCR of roughly 7 to 11 cycles using a sample-barcoded 5' primer and a J-beta primer mix. One entry per CDR3 protein results from TCRdb running MiXCR on the 5' RACE reads. The top ten clones hold more than 8.5% of a sample with 750,000 or so distinct CDR3 sequences, just under 25% of them seen once. The sample was also reused in another study, on T cells of mothers and their children.

Source material: blood. These receptors all come from a boy aged 5-17 years in good health.

V usage is TRBV5-4 and J usage is TRBJ2-5, with D hard to call. Per germline, CDR1 SGHNT and CDR2 YYREEE (reference sequence). This CDR3 is built from 13 residues. V lost 2 bases and J 7 bases, leaving 12 bases between the germline ends. CDR3 nucleotides: TGTGCCAGCAGCTTTGCGGTGCGTGGGACCCAGTACTTC. Its translation: CASSFAVRGTQYF.

This clonotype turned up a few times. The chain uses TRBV4-1 and TRBJ2-3, with D maybe TRBD2 (5 bases). The CDR3 has 15 residues. The V end lost 0 bases, the J end lost 2 bases, and 9 bases lay between the germline ends. Germline CDR1 MGHRA, CDR2 YSYEKL. The CDR3: CASSQDSGYTDTQYF. The CDR3, as DNA: TGCGCCAGCAGCCAAGATTCGGGGTACACAGATACGCAGTATTTT.

The sample holds a few counts of this clonotype. The chain has TRBV9 and TRBJ2-1; D not resolved. The V end was cut by 0 bases, the J end by 2 bases, with 9 bases between. The CDR3 is made up of 15 amino acids. Germline V lookup: CDR1 SGDLS, CDR2 YYNGEE. CDR3: CASSVEGVAYNEQFF. The DNA for the CDR3 is TGTGCCAGCAGCGTAGAAGGCGTGGCCTACAATGAGCAGTTCTTC.

The chain uses TRBV11-3 and TRBJ1-4; D is undetermined. CDR1 and CDR2 (germline): SGHNT, YENEEA. The CDR3 covers 15 residues. V dropped 0 bases and J dropped 5 bases, with 10 bases sitting between them. CDR3 nucleotide sequence: TGTGCCAGCAGCTTAGACCCCACGCCGAATGAAAAACTGTTTTTT. This codes for CASSLDPTPNEKLFF.

This clonotype was recorded a few times. The chain recombines TRBV11-1 with TRBJ2-5; 8 bases fit TRBD1. The CDR3 totals 13 residues. CDR1 is SGHAT, CDR2 FQDESV, per germline (reference sequence). The V segment lost 8 bases and the J segment 4 bases; nucleotides outside the gene matches: 6. The CDR3 spells CASLDRGGETQYF. For the CDR3, the DNA is TGTGCCAGCCTTGACAGGGGTGGAGAGACCCAGTACTTC.

J is TRBJ2-3 and V is TRBV10-3; a weak D match, TRBD2 (5 bases). V was clipped by 3 bases and J by 0 bases, with 13 bases between them. The CDR3 is 16 amino acids. CDR1 is ENHRY, CDR2 SYGVKD, per germline. The CDR3 region has the DNA TGTGCCATCAGTGACCCCGGGGTACCTAGCACAGATACGCAGTATTTT. Encoded protein: CAISDPGVPSTDTQYF.